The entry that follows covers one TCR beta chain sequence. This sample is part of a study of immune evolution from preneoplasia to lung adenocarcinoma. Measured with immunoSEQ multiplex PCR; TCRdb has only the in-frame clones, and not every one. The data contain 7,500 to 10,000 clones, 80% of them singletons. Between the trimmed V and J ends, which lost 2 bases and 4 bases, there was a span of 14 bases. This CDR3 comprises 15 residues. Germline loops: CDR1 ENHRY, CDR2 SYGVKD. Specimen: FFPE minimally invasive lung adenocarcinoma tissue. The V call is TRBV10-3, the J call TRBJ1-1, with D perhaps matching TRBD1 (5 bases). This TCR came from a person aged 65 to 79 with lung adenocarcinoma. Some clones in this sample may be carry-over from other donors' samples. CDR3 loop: CAISEMGGGSTEAFF. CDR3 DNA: TGTGCCATCAGTGAGATGGGGGGTGGAAGCACTGAAGCTTTCTTT.